This T cell receptor beta chain emerged from a study of vaccination and CD4 T cells after COVID-19. The treatment here: approximately 10-day PBMC culture with coronavirus spike peptide pools or control peptides (ViraFEST assay). At days 3 and 7, half the medium was exchanged for fresh IL-2 medium. This clonotype was recorded only once. The antigen remains unidentified. Cultured CD4+ T-cell DNA underwent Oncomine TCR Beta short-read sequencing. TCRdb ran MiXCR on the PCR reads and lists one entry per CDR3 protein. The table lists under 9,500 distinct CDR3 sequences, around 64% of them singletons. The sequence derives from a human donor who had recovered from COVID-19. The specimen was CD4+ T cells from blood, cultured in vitro.

The DNA for the CDR3 is TGTGCCAGCAATCAAGGTTCAGGGGGCTCTGGAAACACCATATATTTT. Its translation: CASNQGSGGSGNTIYF. This chain connects TRBV7-9 to TRBJ1-3; 7 nucleotides match TRBD1. This CDR3 is 16 amino acids long. Looked up from germline, CDR1 is SEHNR and CDR2 is FQNEAQ (reference sequence). With V trimmed by 7 bases and J by 0 bases, 9 bases remained unmatched.